One and the same sample provided the 13 T cell receptor beta chains below, sequenced in a study of cytotoxic CD8 clonotypes in ibrutinib-treated CLL. The protocol was immunoSEQ multiplex PCR, while the TCRdb copy is restricted to in-frame clones and leaves out a portion. The data show roughly 97,000 clones, with around 73% seen just once and around 32% held by the top ten. The sequencing used PBMCs, collected after 12 months of ibrutinib treatment. The receptor set was obtained from a human donor with chronic lymphocytic leukemia.

This clone qualifies as medium-sized (0.01 to 0.1%). Other DNA sequences of this sample code for an identical CDR3. CDR3 sequence (DNA): TGTGCCAGCAGCCGGGGACAGGGGAATGGCTACACCTTC. It yields the protein CASSRGQGNGYTF. This chain links TRBV7-9 with TRBJ1-2; TRBD1 agrees at 10 bases. The germline CDR1 and CDR2 sequences are SEHNR and FQNEAQ (reference sequence). V dropped 5 bases and J dropped 6; count of bases not matched to a gene: 3. The CDR3 has 13 residues.

This chain connects TRBV2 to TRBJ1-1; maybe TRBD1 (5 bases). CDR1 SNHLY and CDR2 FYNNEI come from the germline V gene. The V end lost 7 bases, the J end lost 4 bases, and 19 bases lay between the germline ends. The CDR3 runs to 15 residues. The CDR3 here is CASTFRGELVTEAFF. CDR3 DNA sequence: TGTGCCAGCACCTTTAGAGGGGAGTTGGTCACTGAAGCTTTCTTT.

The rearrangement joins TRBV10-1 to TRBJ1-1; D is ambiguous. This CDR3 is 13 amino acids long. Trimming stripped 4 bases from V and 4 bases from J, with 10 bases between. The germline V gene has CDR1 WNHNN and CDR2 SYGVQD (reference sequence). CDR3 DNA: TGCGCCAGCAGTGCACGGGGTTCCACTGAAGCTTTCTTT. Residues: CASSARGSTEAFF.

The V gene is TRBV21-1, the J gene TRBJ1-2; TRBD1 is the table's D call, not checked against the DNA. TRBV21-1 is marked as a pseudogene. The length of the CDR3 is 20 residues. The DNA for the CDR3 is TGTGCCAGCAGCAAAGGTGTAGGGGGCGAGACGGGACAAATAAACTATGGCTACACCTTC. Protein sequence: CASSKGVGGETGQINYGYTF.

There are a few counts of this clone. The chain couples TRBV6-6 to TRBJ2-2; D uncertain. Germline CDR1 and CDR2: MNHNY and SVGAGI (reference sequence). The CDR3 loop spans 13 amino acids. V was shortened by 3 bases and J by 5 bases, with 7 bases between the two germline ends. The CDR3 DNA sequence: TGTGCCAGCAGTTATTCCCGGACCGGGGAGCTGTTTTTT. It codes for CASSYSRTGELFF.

This chain joins TRBV11-2 and TRBJ2-1; unclear D gene. V was trimmed by 1 base and J by 10 bases, leaving 11 bases between them. This CDR3 comprises 13 residues. Germline V gene data show CDR1 as SGHAT and CDR2 as FQNNGV. CDR3 sequence (DNA): TGTGCCAGCAGCTTAGTGTTAGGTCTCGAGCAGTTCTTC. Protein product: CASSLVLGLEQFF. The full variable domain, its missing parts supplied by reference TRBV11-2 and TRBJ2-1, is EAGVAQSPRYKIIEKRQSVAFWCNPISGHATLYWYQQILGQGPKLLIQFQNNGVVDDSQLPKDRFSAERLKGVDSTLKIQPAKLEDSAVYLCASSLVLGLEQFFGPGTRLTVL.

The V gene is TRBV6-5, the J gene TRBJ2-3; TRBD2 matches 7 bases. The CDR3 consists of 14 residues. The germline CDR1 and CDR2 sequences are MNHEY and SVGAGI. V shed 6 bases and J 8 bases; nucleotides not matched to a gene: 11. DNA of the CDR3: TGTGCCAGCAGCCCCACTAGCGCCGAAGGTACGCAGTATTTT. It codes for CASSPTSAEGTQYF.

This clone has a handful of counts. This chain links TRBV27 with TRBJ2-1; TRBD1 matches 9 bases. The CDR3 extends over 17 amino acids. Germline values: CDR1 MNHEY, CDR2 SMNVEV (reference sequence). Trimming took 5 bases from V and 4 from J; bases not matched to a gene: 12. CDR3 region: CASSLKGSGTGYNEQFF. The CDR3 nucleotides read TGTGCCAGCAGTCTAAAAGGCTCTGGGACAGGGTACAATGAGCAGTTCTTC.

The rearrangement links TRBV28 to TRBJ2-7; D is perhaps TRBD2 (6 bases). CDR3 length: 14 residues. Trimming took 3 bases from V and 6 from J, leaving 15 bases between them. Germline lookup yields CDR1 MDHEN and CDR2 SYDVKM. The CDR3 protein is CASSFIQGGSEQYF. CDR3 DNA sequence: TGTGCCAGCAGTTTTATCCAGGGAGGCTCCGAGCAGTACTTC. Filled out from reference TRBV28 and TRBJ2-7, the complete variable domain reads DVKVTQSSRYLVKRTGEKVFLECVQDMDHENMFWYRQDPGLGLRLIYFSYDVKMKEKGDIPEGYSVSREKKERFSLILESASTNQTSMYLCASSFIQGGSEQYFGPGTRLTVT.

The chain has TRBV11-3 and TRBJ1-6; maybe TRBD1 (6 bases). The CDR3 consists of 14 residues. The V gene lost 5 bases and the J gene lost 8 bases, with 13 bases spanning the gap. From germline, CDR1 is SGHNT and CDR2 YENEEA. The CDR3 DNA sequence: TGTGCCAGCAGCCGAAGGGGGTCCGATTCACCCCTCCACTTT. It codes for CASSRRGSDSPLHF.

V is TRBV30 and J is TRBJ2-1, with D maybe TRBD1 (6 bases). The CDR3 has 11 amino acids. Germline lookup yields CDR1 GTSNPN and CDR2 SVGIG (reference sequence). Here the CDR3 DNA reads TGTGCTAGTATGGCCGACAGGGAGCAGTTCTTC. Translating it yields CASMADREQFF.

This clone has only a few counts. The genes are TRBV19 and TRBJ2-7; D is possibly TRBD1 (6 bases). V gave up 5 bases and J gave up 3 bases, with 26 bases separating them. Germline loops: CDR1 LNHDA, CDR2 SQIVND (reference sequence). The CDR3 runs 18 residues. The CDR3 DNA sequence: TGTGCCAGTAGTCCCAAAGGCGGACAGTCCCCTCTATTCTACGAGCAGTACTTC. Translating it yields CASSPKGGQSPLFYEQYF. Filled out from reference TRBV19 and TRBJ2-7, the complete variable domain reads DGGITQSPKYLFRKEGQNVTLSCEQNLNHDAMYWYRQDPGQGLRLIYYSQIVNDFQKGDIAEGYSVSREKKESFPLTVTSAQKNPTAFYLCASSPKGGQSPLFYEQYFGPGTRLTVT.

The genes are TRBV11-3 and TRBJ1-2; the D gene is possibly TRBD1 (5 bases). Germline V lookup: CDR1 SGHNT, CDR2 YENEEA. V was clipped by 2 bases and J by 0 bases, with 10 bases between them. The CDR3 loop spans 15 amino acids. In DNA form, the CDR3 reads TGTGCCAGCAGCTTATTCGGGGGATCTAACTATGGCTACACCTTC. This sequence encodes CASSLFGGSNYGYTF.